This T cell receptor (beta chain) was documented in a study of T cell repertoires in cytomegalovirus infection. Looking at the study overall: Recently identified HLA-C-restricted and well-studied HLA-B-restricted CMV epitopes were used. Shared public TCR beta signatures pointed to both CMV infection and a matching HLA type.

V was clipped by 7 bases and J by 3 bases, with 19 bases between them. In germline, CDR1 is ENHRY, CDR2 SYGVKD. This CDR3 contains 15 residues. Worth noting for this clonotype: Its antigen is undetermined.

Each CDR3 protein is one row after TCRdb ran MiXCR on the reads. Among about 160,000 distinct CDR3 sequences, approximately 21% were seen once, and the ten largest hold 25%. Study results and limitations: Cumulated frequencies of public TCR beta families served to identify carriers of CMV plus the relevant HLA. The ex vivo response showed dominance by HLA-C-restricted CMV-specific TCR beta clonotypes.

The input for sequencing was CD8+ T cells from cultured PBMCs, taken from culture after CMV antigen stimulation. The V gene is TRBV10-3, the J gene TRBJ2-7; TRBD2 is a possible D gene (6 bases). This clonotype was sampled from a human donor in good health (CMV status not recorded). Some clones in this sample may be carry-over from other donors' samples. The CDR3 spells CAITTGVGKDYEQYF. CDR3 nucleotide sequence: TGTGCCATCACAACGGGGGTGGGGAAAGACTACGAGCAGTACTTC.